This passage covers 25 T cell receptor beta chains from one sample sequenced in a study of beta chain features in type 1 diabetes. Findings and caveats of the study: A moderate, significant TCRB CDR3 shortening appeared in type 1 diabetes across four CD4+ subsets.

What was sequenced were expressed TCRB transcripts, since all of the isolated RNA had been reverse transcribed. Using immunoSEQ multiplex PCR, the repertoire was profiled, and TCRdb retains in-frame clones only, with some absent. Altogether under 350,000 clones are present, approximately 14% being singletons, with the ten largest covering 0.017%. Their antigen targets remain unknown. The sequenced sample consisted of naive CD4+ T cells from blood. The receptors were sampled from a man aged 25-40 years with type 1 diabetes.

Details on this clone: The sample carries other DNA sequences with the same CDR3. The chain links TRBV28 to TRBJ2-5; maybe TRBD1 (5 bases). The CDR3 sequence is 13 residues long. CDR1 and CDR2 from the germline V gene are MDHEN and SYDVKM. The V end was cut by 3 bases, the J end by 4 bases, with 9 bases between. CDR3 coding DNA: TGTGCCAGCAGTTTGGGCAGGGTAGAGACCCAGTACTTC. As protein: CASSLGRVETQYF.

This clone was seen a handful of times. The chain has TRBV9 and TRBJ2-1; 11 positions agree with TRBD2. With 0 bases clipped from V and 5 bases from J, the junction kept 4 bases outside the gene matches. There are 16 residues in the CDR3. The V gene's germline CDR1 is SGDLS and CDR2 YYNGEE. DNA of the CDR3: TGTGCCAGCAGCGTAGACATAGCGGGAGGGGACAATGAGCAGTTCTTC. It codes for CASSVDIAGGDNEQFF.

This clone was counted between two and nine times. This chain uses TRBV28 with TRBJ2-7, with TRBD1 identical over 10 bases. The ends lost 0 bases at V and 6 bases at J; junction bases unmatched: 11. CDR3 length: 17 amino acids. From germline, CDR1 is MDHEN and CDR2 SYDVKM. The DNA for the CDR3 is TGTGCCAGCAGTTTATGCGGGGACAGGGGCTTGAAGTGCGAGCAGTACTTC. Translating it yields CASSLCGDRGLKCEQYF.

The chain is built from TRBV10-3 and TRBJ2-3, with 12 bases that match TRBD2. Germline V gene data show CDR1 as ENHRY and CDR2 as SYGVKD. V was clipped by 6 bases and J by 3 bases; unmatched bases: 4. This CDR3 region has 15 residues. The CDR3 DNA reads TGTGCCATCAGCCAACTAGCGGGAGGAACAGATACGCAGTATTTT. This gives the protein CAISQLAGGTDTQYF.

This clone was counted only a few times. The V gene is TRBV7-9, the J gene TRBJ2-2, with 9 bases aligning to TRBD2. Germline assignment: CDR1 SEHNR and CDR2 FQNEAQ (reference sequence). CDR3 length: 16 residues. After removal of 4 bases from V and 5 bases from J, the junction contained 8 bases not matched to a gene. This CDR3 is CASSSSPSGKTGELFF. The CDR3 DNA reads as TGTGCCAGCAGCTCGTCCCCTAGCGGGAAGACCGGGGAGCTGTTTTTT.

The rearrangement joins TRBV7-2 to TRBJ2-7; possibly TRBD1 for D (6 bases). The CDR3 is made up of 12 amino acids. Germline CDR1 is SGHTA and CDR2 is FQGNSA. V was trimmed by 5 bases and J by 3 bases, leaving 8 bases between them. For the CDR3, the DNA is TGTGCCAGCAGCCCGACAGGCTACGAGCAGTACTTC. As protein: CASSPTGYEQYF.

The chain uses TRBV4-1 and TRBJ2-1; D remains ambiguous. The germline V and J ends were trimmed by 3 bases and 7 bases, with 16 bases remaining between them. Germline V gene sequence: CDR1 MGHRA, CDR2 YSYEKL. The CDR3 is 15 amino acids. CDR3 protein: CASSHESRRLNEQFF. The CDR3 coding sequence is TGCGCCAGCAGCCACGAGAGTAGGCGGCTTAATGAGCAGTTCTTC.

Only a few counts were recorded for this clone. The chain joins TRBV28 to TRBJ2-3, with a tentative D call TRBD2 (6 bases). The CDR3 consists of 13 residues. Germline V lookup: CDR1 MDHEN, CDR2 SYDVKM. V shed 6 bases and J shed 8 bases, with 15 bases lying between them. In DNA form, the CDR3 reads TGTGCCAGCAGGTCGGGGGACGGGAGTACGCAGTATTTT. Protein sequence: CASRSGDGSTQYF. The whole variable domain, filled in from reference TRBV28 and TRBJ2-3, reads DVKVTQSSRYLVKRTGEKVFLECVQDMDHENMFWYRQDPGLGLRLIYFSYDVKMKEKGDIPEGYSVSREKKERFSLILESASTNQTSMYLCASRSGDGSTQYFGPGTRLTVL.

This chain uses TRBV6-6 with TRBJ2-5; 9 bases align to TRBD2. Germline values: CDR1 MNHNY, CDR2 SVGAGI (reference sequence). The CDR3 loop spans 15 amino acids. The J segment lost 2 bases and the V segment lost 8 bases, leaving 9 bases of the junction unmatched. The CDR3 sequence: CASLDVTSGQETQYF. CDR3 coding DNA: TGTGCCAGCTTGGATGTGACTAGCGGACAAGAGACCCAGTACTTC.

As for this clone: Different DNA sequences within this sample yield the same CDR3. In DNA form, the CDR3 reads TGCGCCAGCAGCTTGGAGACAGGGCCCTACGAGCAGTACTTC. It codes for CASSLETGPYEQYF. V and J are TRBV5-1 and TRBJ2-7, with 7 bases that match TRBD1. The V gene's germline CDR1 is SGHRS and CDR2 YFSETQ. This CDR3 has 14 amino acids. After removal of 0 bases from V and 2 bases from J, the junction contained 2 bases not matched to a gene.

This rearrangement joins TRBV15 to TRBJ1-1; 7 nucleotides match TRBD1. After removal of 5 bases from V and 1 base from J, the junction contained 7 bases not matched to a gene. This CDR3 spans 15 amino acids. Germline loops: CDR1 LNHNV, CDR2 YYDKDF (reference sequence). CDR3 sequence reads: CATSLRQGRNTEAFF. The CDR3 DNA reads as TGTGCCACCAGCTTACGACAGGGACGGAACACTGAAGCTTTCTTT.

Worth noting for this clone: At one boundary the junction diverges from the germline segment, which might be a read error. The chain employs TRBV6-4 and TRBJ2-7; a weak D match, TRBD2 (6 bases). CDR1 is MRHNA and CDR2 is SNTAGT in the germline V gene. This CDR3 comprises 14 residues. The CDR3 region is CASRLTTSSHEQYF. The CDR3 nucleotides are TGTGCCAGCAGGCTGACAACTAGCTCCCACGAGCAGTACTTC.

The chain recombines TRBV7-9 with TRBJ2-7, with 9 positions matching TRBD2. Germline V gene lookup returns CDR1 SEHNR and CDR2 FQNEAQ (reference sequence). The CDR3 spans 14 residues. Trimming cost V 4 bases and J 2 bases; bases outside gene matches: 3. In nucleotides, the CDR3 is TGTGCCAGCAGCTATCTAGCGGGAACCTACGAGCAGTACTTC. Encoded protein: CASSYLAGTYEQYF.

This clone came up a few times. V gene TRBV6-5 combines with J gene TRBJ2-3, with D tentatively TRBD2 (7 bases). V was shortened by 2 bases and J by 8 bases, with 11 bases between the two germline ends. There are 13 residues in the CDR3. Germline loops: CDR1 MNHEY, CDR2 SVGAGI. In DNA form, the CDR3 reads TGTGCCAGCAGTTACCGGGGGGACACTACGCAGTATTTT. Residues: CASSYRGDTTQYF.

CDR3 amino acids: CASSLVAVNTEAFF. CDR3 coding DNA: TGTGCCAGCAGCTTAGTGGCGGTGAACACTGAAGCTTTCTTT. The chain combines TRBV7-2 with TRBJ1-1, with D unresolved. V dropped 1 base and J dropped 0 bases, with 6 bases sitting between them. Per the germline V gene, CDR1 is SGHTA and CDR2 is FQGNSA. The CDR3 is 14 residues long.

This clone was seen only a few times. This rearrangement joins TRBV7-9 to TRBJ2-2, with 11 bases matching TRBD2. Losses at the gene ends were 11 bases for V and 4 bases for J; bases not matched to a gene: 6. CDR1 and CDR2 (germline): SEHNR, FQNEAQ (reference sequence). The CDR3 length is 14 residues. The CDR3: CALSGTSGTGELFF. The DNA for the CDR3 is TGTGCCCTGTCTGGGACTAGCGGCACCGGGGAGCTGTTTTTT. Full variable domain (missing parts from reference TRBV7-9 and TRBJ2-2): DTGVSQNPRHKITKRGQNVTFRCDPISEHNRLYWYRQTLGQGPEFLTYFQNEAQLEKSRLLSDRFSAERPKGSFSTLEIQRTEQGDSAMYLCALSGTSGTGELFFGEGSRLTVL.

This clone was seen only a few times. The chain recombines TRBV5-4 with TRBJ2-1; D ambiguous. V was clipped by 4 bases and J by 14 bases, with 19 bases between them. This CDR3 region has 13 residues. Per the germline V gene, CDR1 is SGHNT and CDR2 is YYREEE (reference sequence). CDR3 coding DNA: TGTGCCAGCAGCGCCCAAACTACGGAGACGGAGTTCTTC. Its translation is CASSAQTTETEFF.

V is TRBV29-1 and J is TRBJ1-4; D is undetermined. V lost 5 bases and J lost 0, with 10 bases in between. The CDR3 extends over 14 amino acids. Germline V gene sequence: CDR1 SQVTM, CDR2 ANQGSEA. The chain's CDR3 is CSVLSSATNEKLFF. The CDR3, as DNA: TGCAGCGTTCTGAGTTCTGCAACTAATGAAAAACTGTTTTTT.

This clone was seen a handful of times. This chain links TRBV2 with TRBJ1-1; weak D call: TRBD1 (6 bases). The CDR3 has 14 residues. Trimming removed 6 bases at V and 3 bases at J, with 14 bases between. Germline CDR1 reads SNHLY; CDR2 reads FYNNEI. The CDR3 is CASSHTGLDTEAFF. The CDR3 coding sequence is TGTGCCAGCAGCCACACAGGGTTGGACACTGAAGCTTTCTTT.

The chain employs TRBV28 and TRBJ2-7; TRBD2 agrees at 13 bases. The CDR3 covers 16 residues. Trimming removed 4 bases from V and 6 bases from J; junction bases left unmatched: 9. Per the germline V gene, CDR1 is MDHEN and CDR2 is SYDVKM. The CDR3 sequence is CASSSGLAGTSFEQYF. For the CDR3, the DNA is TGTGCCAGCAGTTCGGGACTAGCGGGGACGTCGTTCGAGCAGTACTTC.

This clone has just a few counts. The chain recombines TRBV7-9 with TRBJ2-1, with 12 bases matching TRBD2. This CDR3 is 13 amino acids long. Germline CDR1 and CDR2: SEHNR and FQNEAQ (reference sequence). With V trimmed by 8 bases and J by 7 bases, 3 bases remained unmatched. The CDR3 here is CASGLAGKNEQFF. CDR3 nucleotides: TGTGCCAGCGGACTAGCGGGAAAGAATGAGCAGTTCTTC.

The chain recombines TRBV4-3 with TRBJ2-5; the match to TRBD1 covers 7 bases. J gave up 4 bases and V 0 bases, and 5 bases lay outside the gene matches. The CDR3 contains 15 residues. Per germline, CDR1 LGHNA and CDR2 YSLEER. The CDR3 sequence: CASSQDGAGGETQYF. In DNA form, the CDR3 reads TGCGCCAGCAGCCAAGATGGGGCAGGGGGAGAGACCCAGTACTTC.

In its sample, this clone was seen a few times. The CDR3: CASLKEPETYEQYF. Written as DNA, the CDR3 is TGCGCCAGCCTCAAGGAGCCCGAAACCTACGAGCAGTACTTC. The chain combines TRBV5-1 with TRBJ2-7, with no clear D. This CDR3 contains 14 residues. The germline V gene has CDR1 SGHRS and CDR2 YFSETQ. V shed 7 bases and J shed 2 bases, with 16 bases lying between them. Drawing the rest from reference TRBV5-1 and TRBJ2-7, the complete variable domain is KAGVTQTPRYLIKTRGQQVTLSCSPISGHRSVSWYQQTPGQGLQFLFEYFSETQRNKGNFPGRFSGRQFSNSRSEMNVSTLELGDSALYLCASLKEPETYEQYFGPGTRLTVT.

This clone came up a few times. V and J are TRBV28 and TRBJ1-2, with 10 bases fitting TRBD1. The CDR3 length is 15 residues. The trim removed 5 bases at V and 8 bases at J, leaving 11 bases unmatched. In germline, CDR1 is MDHEN, CDR2 SYDVKM. This chain's CDR3 is CASSTRDRGPSGYTF. The CDR3 DNA follows: TGTGCCAGCAGTACCCGGGACAGGGGACCGTCGGGCTACACCTTC.

The chain couples TRBV19 to TRBJ1-2, with 9 bases identical to TRBD1. The ends lost 3 bases at V and 9 bases at J; junction bases unmatched: 14. Germline V gene lookup returns CDR1 LNHDA and CDR2 SQIVND (reference sequence). The CDR3 runs 16 residues. The CDR3 DNA sequence: TGTGCCAGTAGTATGCCGGGACAGGGAATTGCTGAAAGCTACACCTTC. This gives the protein CASSMPGQGIAESYTF.